This passage covers 4 T cell receptor beta chains from one sample sequenced in a study of T cell responses to AZD1222 COVID-19 vaccine (dated by TCRdb to 2020 to 2022). Library preparation employed the immunoSEQ multiplex PCR assay. Entries here come from immuneACCESS through TCRdb and include only in-frame sequences with V and J called. Some clones fail to appear in such tables; in the studies checked, an unresolved V gene covers under half of the shortfall, and the cause of the remainder is unknown. In all, the sample holds some 150,000 clones, and 82% of those were seen once. The top ten constitute roughly 4.3% of the sample. The time point label here, explained by the study, means: baseline before first vaccination. The treatment or condition label for this specimen denotes: meningococcal conjugate vaccine given as trial control. The sequencing used peripheral blood, collected on day 0 of MenACWY control vaccination. All receptors come from an adult in good health.

This sequence joins TRBV2 and TRBJ2-2; D not certain. This CDR3 is 13 amino acids long. In germline, CDR1 is SNHLY, CDR2 FYNNEI. V was trimmed by 8 bases and J by 1 base, leaving 8 bases between them. As DNA, the CDR3 is TGTGCCAGCTTACGTCTGAACACCGGGGAGCTGTTTTTT. Amino acid sequence: CASLRLNTGELFF.

This clone showed up just once. This sequence joins TRBV7-9 and TRBJ1-1, with TRBD1 matching over 8 bases. CDR1 SEHNR and CDR2 FQNEAQ come from the germline V gene (reference sequence). The trim removed 3 bases at V and 11 bases at J, leaving 11 bases unmatched. The CDR3 is made up of 14 amino acids. The CDR3 region has the DNA TGTGCCAGCAGCTTTCCTGGTCGACAGGGGACGGCTTTCTTT. The encoded protein is CASSFPGRQGTAFF.

This chain connects TRBV6-6 to TRBJ2-7, with a weak D call TRBD2 (5 bases). CDR1 is MNHNY and CDR2 is SVGAGI in the germline V gene (reference sequence). This CDR3 region has 14 residues. Deletions cut 5 bases from V and 4 bases from J, with 15 bases between. CDR3 DNA: TGTGCCAGCAGTCCAGAGACCAGCGGTTACGAGCAGTACGTC. This codes for CASSPETSGYEQYV.

The rearrangement uses TRBV19 and TRBJ1-6; 8 bases are a match to TRBD1. Trimming took 5 bases from V and 0 from J; bases not matched to a gene: 9. This CDR3 contains 18 residues. CDR1 is LNHDA, CDR2 SQIVND, per germline (reference sequence). CDR3 sequence reads: CASSATYRGSSYNSPLHF. The CDR3 nucleotides are TGTGCCAGTAGTGCCACATACAGGGGGAGCTCCTATAATTCACCCCTCCACTTT. The variable domain in full, completed from reference TRBV19 and TRBJ1-6, reads DGGITQSPKYLFRKEGQNVTLSCEQNLNHDAMYWYRQDPGQGLRLIYYSQIVNDFQKGDIAEGYSVSREKKESFPLTVTSAQKNPTAFYLCASSATYRGSSYNSPLHFGNGTRLTVT.